A single sample gave rise to the 21 T cell receptor beta chains below, sequenced in a study of cytomegalovirus exposure and HLA in healthy donors. The PCR was carried out with 60 Vbeta primers and 13 Jbeta primers. The protocol was immunoSEQ multiplex PCR, while the TCRdb copy is restricted to in-frame clones and leaves out a portion. The listing contains about 150,000 clones. Sequencing was performed on PBMCs. Source of these receptors: a woman between 50 and 59 years old in good health and CMV-seronegative.

The rearrangement links TRBV6-5 to TRBJ1-1; no clear D gene. This CDR3 is built from 14 residues. V was trimmed by 0 bases and J by 1 base, leaving 6 bases between them. Germline CDR1 and CDR2: MNHEY and SVGAGI. The DNA of the CDR3 is TGTGCCAGCAGTTACTCGAGAGGGAACACTGAAGCTTTCTTT. Translated: CASSYSRGNTEAFF.

CDR3 residues: CASSPSPGQGAEAFF. The CDR3 coding sequence is TGTGCCAGTAGTCCTTCACCGGGACAGGGAGCTGAAGCTTTCTTT. This chain uses TRBV19 with TRBJ1-1; 9 bases fit TRBD1. The ends lost 5 bases at V and 6 bases at J; junction bases unmatched: 10. The CDR3 is 15 amino acids. CDR1 LNHDA and CDR2 SQIVND come from the germline V gene (reference sequence). The complete variable domain, with remaining parts taken from reference TRBV19 and TRBJ1-1, reads DGGITQSPKYLFRKEGQNVTLSCEQNLNHDAMYWYRQDPGQGLRLIYYSQIVNDFQKGDIAEGYSVSREKKESFPLTVTSAQKNPTAFYLCASSPSPGQGAEAFFGQGTRLTVV.

V is TRBV6-6 and J is TRBJ2-7; 8 positions agree with TRBD1. The CDR3 has 15 amino acids. The V gene end was trimmed by 7 bases and the J gene end by 2 bases; junction bases not matched to a gene: 10. Germline loops: CDR1 MNHNY, CDR2 SVGAGI (reference sequence). CDR3 residues: CASTEGDRPTYEQYF. In nucleotides, the CDR3 is TGTGCCAGCACCGAAGGGGACAGGCCGACCTACGAGCAGTACTTC.

The chain joins TRBV5-4 to TRBJ2-2; D uncertain. The CDR3 contains 13 residues. Germline-derived CDR1 and CDR2 are SGHNT and YYREEE (reference sequence). V lost 2 bases and J 6 bases, leaving 8 bases between the germline ends. CDR3: CASSFHGAGELFF. The CDR3 region has the DNA TGTGCCAGCAGCTTCCATGGAGCCGGGGAGCTGTTTTTT.

V is TRBV7-8 and J is TRBJ1-1; D not certain. The CDR3 sequence is 14 residues long. Germline V gene data show CDR1 as SGHVS and CDR2 as FQNEAQ. With 4 bases removed from V and 3 bases from J, the gap between germline ends came to 12 bases. The CDR3 coding sequence is TGTGCCAGCAGCTCCTACGGGGATTACACTGAAGCTTTCTTT. Its translation: CASSSYGDYTEAFF.

The chain carries TRBV6-6 and TRBJ2-7; D is unresolved. Germline lookup yields CDR1 MNHNY and CDR2 SVGAGI (reference sequence). The CDR3 is made up of 14 amino acids. Trimming stripped 0 bases from V and 6 bases from J, with 12 bases between. The CDR3 loop is CASSYSYRSGEQYF. CDR3 coding DNA: TGTGCCAGCAGTTACTCGTATCGGTCAGGCGAGCAGTACTTC.

This CDR3 reads CASINSTLSGNTIYF. The DNA for the CDR3 is TGTGCCAGCATTAACAGCACCCTCTCTGGAAACACCATATATTTT. The J gene is TRBJ1-3, the V gene TRBV7-9; the D is unclear. The CDR3 extends over 15 amino acids. The V gene's germline CDR1 is SEHNR and CDR2 FQNEAQ (reference sequence). V dropped 7 bases and J dropped 0 bases, with 13 bases sitting between them.

DNA for the CDR3: TGTGCCAGTAGTAGATCCAGGGCTACAGGCACTGAAGCTTTCTTT. This codes for CASSRSRATGTEAFF. This sequence joins TRBV19 and TRBJ1-1, with TRBD1 as a possible D gene (5 bases). The CDR3 runs to 15 residues. V was cut by 4 bases and J by 4 bases, with 16 bases left in between. Germline V gene lookup returns CDR1 LNHDA and CDR2 SQIVND (reference sequence).

V gene TRBV27 combines with J gene TRBJ1-2; D possibly corresponds to TRBD1 (6 bases). Germline CDR1 MNHEY, CDR2 SMNVEV (reference sequence). This CDR3 contains 14 residues. With 8 bases removed from V and 2 bases from J, the gap between germline ends came to 15 bases. CDR3 nucleotides: TGTGCCAGCTCATCACAGGGTGTGAACTATGGCTACACCTTC. Protein sequence: CASSSQGVNYGYTF.

The genes are TRBV30 and TRBJ2-2; the match to TRBD2 covers 7 bases. Per germline, CDR1 GTSNPN and CDR2 SVGIG (reference sequence). The CDR3 is 15 amino acids. Germline trimming cut 0 bases from V and 3 bases from J; bases unmatched to any gene: 4. The CDR3 DNA is TGTGCCTGGAGTGTGGGCGGGAGCCACACCGGGGAGCTGTTTTTT. It codes for CAWSVGGSHTGELFF.

The V gene is TRBV27, the J gene TRBJ2-2, with a possible D match to TRBD1 (6 bases). The length of the CDR3 is 14 residues. Germline lookup yields CDR1 MNHEY and CDR2 SMNVEV (reference sequence). The V and J ends lost 5 bases and 5 bases respectively, with 12 bases between them. The CDR3 region has the DNA TGTGCCAGCAGTCAACAGGGAAGAACCGGGGAGCTGTTTTTT. Its translation is CASSQQGRTGELFF.

The rearrangement joins TRBV14 to TRBJ1-1; tentative D call: TRBD1 (6 bases). V was shortened by 4 bases and J by 1 base, with 10 bases between the two germline ends. Germline assignment: CDR1 SGHDN and CDR2 FVKESK. This CDR3 contains 14 residues. The CDR3 DNA sequence: TGTGCCAGCAGCCCTCAGGGGTGGAACACTGAAGCTTTCTTT. The encoded protein is CASSPQGWNTEAFF.

This rearrangement joins TRBV7-2 to TRBJ1-1, with D unclear. The V end was cut by 5 bases, the J end by 10 bases, with 8 bases between. Germline assignment: CDR1 SGHTA and CDR2 FQGNSA. There are 10 residues in the CDR3. For the CDR3, the DNA is TGTGCCAGCAGCATCATTTCAGCTTTCTTT. Translated: CASSIISAFF.

Turning to this clone: In the same sample, other DNA sequences code for this CDR3. This chain links TRBV6-5 with TRBJ2-1, with D perhaps TRBD1 (5 bases). The V gene lost 6 bases and the J gene lost 3 bases, with 12 bases spanning the gap. The V gene's germline CDR1 is MNHEY and CDR2 SVGAGI. This CDR3 region has 14 residues. The CDR3: CASSYGTGYNEQFF. The CDR3 DNA follows: TGTGCCAGCAGCTACGGAACAGGCTACAATGAGCAGTTCTTC.

The J gene is TRBJ2-2, the V gene TRBV28; D gene ambiguous. Looked up from germline, CDR1 is MDHEN and CDR2 is SYDVKM. Trimming stripped 7 bases from V and 4 bases from J, with 13 bases between. The CDR3 extends over 14 amino acids. The CDR3 sequence is CASTPRGSTGELFF. CDR3 sequence (DNA): TGTGCCAGCACCCCAAGAGGTTCCACCGGGGAGCTGTTTTTT.

The rearrangement uses TRBV7-9 and TRBJ1-2; D is perhaps TRBD1 (6 bases). This CDR3 is built from 15 residues. V dropped 1 base and J dropped 4 bases, with 13 bases sitting between them. CDR1 and CDR2 from the germline V gene are SEHNR and FQNEAQ (reference sequence). In DNA, the CDR3 is TGTGCCAGCAGCTTAGAAGGGGGTCTGGCCTATGGCTACACCTTC. Protein product: CASSLEGGLAYGYTF.

The CDR3 DNA is TGTGCCAGCAGTTCCAGCCGGTTCGAGGGCCCCTACGAGCAGTACTTC. It translates to CASSSSRFEGPYEQYF. V is TRBV27 and J is TRBJ2-7, with TRBD2 as a possible D gene (5 bases). This CDR3 comprises 16 residues. CDR1 is MNHEY, CDR2 SMNVEV, per germline (reference sequence). Trimming removed 4 bases from V and 2 bases from J, with 18 bases in between.

CDR3 coding DNA: TGTGCCAGCAGCCAATACAGGGGAAGCAATCAGCCCCAGCATTTT. Protein product: CASSQYRGSNQPQHF. The gene calls are TRBV14 and TRBJ1-5; 7 positions match TRBD1. The CDR3 length is 15 residues. Germline V gene sequence: CDR1 SGHDN, CDR2 FVKESK. Trimming removed 2 bases from V and 1 base from J; junction bases left unmatched: 2.

A word on this clone: Other DNA sequences in the sample encode the same CDR3. The gene calls are TRBV7-9 and TRBJ2-3, with D unclear. This CDR3 is built from 13 residues. V lost 5 bases and J 1 base, leaving 7 bases between the germline ends. The germline V gene has CDR1 SEHNR and CDR2 FQNEAQ (reference sequence). In nucleotides, the CDR3 is TGTGCCAGCAGCCCCAGCGGCACAGATACGCAGTATTTT. It specifies CASSPSGTDTQYF.

This chain's CDR3 is CASSLAGQALSGANVLTF. The CDR3 nucleotides read TGCGCCAGCAGCTTGGCCGGACAGGCCCTCTCTGGGGCCAACGTCCTGACTTTC. The V and J genes are TRBV5-1 and TRBJ2-6; 7 bases fit TRBD1. This CDR3 is 18 amino acids long. The germline V gene has CDR1 SGHRS and CDR2 YFSETQ. Trimming cost V 0 bases and J 0 bases; bases outside gene matches: 6.

The J gene is TRBJ2-7, the V gene TRBV10-1, with 8 nucleotides matching TRBD2. Germline V gives CDR1 WNHNN, CDR2 SYGVQD (reference sequence). This CDR3 comprises 15 residues. V shed 1 base and J 4 bases; nucleotides not matched to a gene: 6. The CDR3: CASSELVAGTYEQYF. The CDR3 nucleotides read TGCGCCAGCAGTGAGTTGGTAGCGGGGACTTACGAGCAGTACTTC.